The clone carrying this TCR beta chain came up many times. The sample originates from a study of Graves' ophthalmopathy and Graves' hyperthyroidism. Scientists amplified the TCR beta CDR3 regions from RNA transcripts. HTBI-primed first-round RT-PCR preceded second-round multiplex PCR. In TCRdb, the multiplex PCR reads were re-called with MiXCR into one record per CDR3 protein. The profile shows about 620,000 distinct CDR3 sequences, 22% of them singletons. The authors enrolled newly diagnosed hyperthyroidism patients aged 18 to 65 with under 2 months' duration. Diagnosis was based on clinical symptoms, serum thyroxine, TRAb, thyroid ultrasound and orbital computed tomography. After removal of 11 bases from V and 5 bases from J, the junction contained 18 bases not matched to a gene. The CDR3 covers 15 residues. The germline V gene encodes CDR1 ENHRY and CDR2 SYGVKD.

The specimen was peripheral blood. The receptor's source is a woman aged 18-35 years with stable Graves' hyperthyroidism. Some clones in this sample may be carry-over from other donors' samples. The chain combines TRBV10-3 with TRBJ2-7; 7 nucleotides align to TRBD2. The CDR3, as DNA: TGTGCCGTCCGGGGGGTCAGCGCAAGGGGTGACGAGCAGTACTTC. As protein: CAVRGVSARGDEQYF.